Listed here is a single T cell receptor (beta chain). The sample originates from a study of OX40 agonist ivuxolimab in advanced cancers. The CDR3 is 12 residues long. From germline, CDR1 is SGHAT and CDR2 FQNNGV. V lost 2 bases to trimming and J lost 3 bases, with 5 bases between them. TCRdb keeps only in-frame clones here, not all; method: immunoSEQ multiplex PCR. The repertoire holds about 78,000 clones, with around nine tenths as singletons. Sequencing was performed on CD4+ or CD8+ T cells sorted from blood, taken in a trial of the OX40 agonist ivuxolimab. This TCR came from an adult with an advanced solid tumor such as melanoma, head and neck, liver or kidney cancer. The rearrangement links TRBV11-2 to TRBJ2-7, with D perhaps matching TRBD1 (5 bases). CDR3 DNA: TGTGCCAGCAGCTTACAGGGCTACGAGCAGTACTTC. It specifies CASSLQGYEQYF.